Below, 24 T cell receptor beta chains from the same sample are listed, as sequenced in a study of CD8+CD57+ T cells in acquired aplastic anemia. The use of genomic DNA as template underpinned the TCR beta VDJ and CDR3 profiling. TCRdb called the reads again in MiXCR, with one record for every CDR3 protein. The table lists 35,000 to 45,000 distinct CDR3 sequences, 68% of them singletons. Sequencing was performed on sorted CD4+, CD8+, or CD8+CD57+ T cells (not recorded which) from PBMCs. The receptors were sampled from a human donor in good health, serving as a control.

The rearrangement joins TRBV4-1 to TRBJ1-5; no firm D call. Germline V gene data show CDR1 as MGHRA and CDR2 as YSYEKL. Trimming removed 0 bases at V and 7 bases at J, with 16 bases between. This CDR3 is built from 16 residues. As DNA, the CDR3 is TGCGCCAGCAGCCAAGATCAGAGTTCAATAGGGCAGCCCCAGCATTTT. Protein sequence: CASSQDQSSIGQPQHF.

This chain links TRBV10-3 with TRBJ1-6, with 7 bases fitting TRBD1. The germline V gene has CDR1 ENHRY and CDR2 SYGVKD. The CDR3 length is 18 residues. With 6 bases clipped from V and 4 bases from J, the junction kept 15 bases outside the gene matches. CDR3 protein: CAIRIDRAGSVYNSPLHF. DNA of the CDR3: TGTGCCATCAGAATAGACAGGGCAGGCTCCGTTTATAATTCACCCCTCCACTTT.

J is TRBJ2-1 and V is TRBV5-1; 10 bases are shared with TRBD2. Germline V gene sequence: CDR1 SGHRS, CDR2 YFSETQ. The CDR3 spans 16 residues. V lost 3 bases to trimming and J lost 1 base; unmatched junction nucleotides: 4. CDR3 in amino acids: CASSSLAGVSYNEQFF. Written as DNA, the CDR3 is TGCGCCAGCAGCTCCCTAGCGGGAGTTTCCTACAATGAGCAGTTCTTC.

The chain links TRBV19 to TRBJ1-2; 10 bases line up with TRBD1. From germline, CDR1 is LNHDA and CDR2 SQIVND (reference sequence). The CDR3 consists of 15 residues. The V gene end was trimmed by 7 bases and the J gene end by 2 bases; junction bases not matched to a gene: 7. The DNA of the CDR3 is TGTGCCAGTACTTTTTTGACAGGGGGCAACTATGGCTACACCTTC. This sequence encodes CASTFLTGGNYGYTF.

The chain recombines TRBV15 with TRBJ2-7; 9 bases agree with TRBD1. Trimming took 5 bases from V and 7 from J; bases not matched to a gene: 15. CDR1 LNHNV and CDR2 YYDKDF come from the germline V gene (reference sequence). The CDR3 extends over 16 amino acids. CDR3 nucleotide sequence: TGTGCCACCAGCGGCCCCTCGGACAGGGGACCTCGGGAGCAGTACTTC. It encodes CATSGPSDRGPREQYF.

In its sample, this clonotype was seen many times. The V gene is TRBV10-3, the J gene TRBJ2-7, with 10 positions matching TRBD1. V shed 6 bases and J 6 bases; nucleotides not matched to a gene: 5. This CDR3 is 13 amino acids long. Germline V gene data show CDR1 as ENHRY and CDR2 as SYGVKD. The CDR3 DNA follows: TGTGCCATCAGCGGGACAGGGGATAGCGAGCAGTACTTC. As protein: CAISGTGDSEQYF.

This chain connects TRBV24-1 to TRBJ2-7, with D possibly matching TRBD2 (6 bases). This CDR3 has 15 amino acids. Between the trimmed V and J ends, which lost 5 bases and 3 bases, there was a span of 16 bases. Germline-derived CDR1 and CDR2 are KGHDR and SFDVKD. This chain's CDR3 is CATSGGETGGYEQYF. CDR3 DNA: TGTGCCACCAGTGGGGGGGAGACCGGGGGCTACGAGCAGTACTTC.

The chain combines TRBV6-1 with TRBJ2-7, with 14 bases aligning to TRBD2. The CDR3 is 15 amino acids. The ends lost 4 bases at V and 2 bases at J; junction bases unmatched: 1. Germline lookup yields CDR1 MNHNS and CDR2 SASEGT. The CDR3 coding sequence is TGTGCCAGCAGTGGGACTAGCGGGGGGCCCTACGAGCAGTACTTC. It encodes CASSGTSGGPYEQYF.

The sample holds many counts of this clonotype. The chain has TRBV7-9 and TRBJ1-1; tentative D call: TRBD1 (5 bases). The germline V gene encodes CDR1 SEHNR and CDR2 FQNEAQ (reference sequence). V was clipped by 0 bases and J by 1 base, with 9 bases between them. The CDR3 contains 15 residues. The CDR3 DNA reads as TGTGCCAGCAGCTTAGCAAGGGGCCAGAACACTGAAGCTTTCTTT. Translating gives CASSLARGQNTEAFF. The variable domain in full, with the rest retrieved from reference TRBV7-9 and TRBJ1-1, is DTGVSQNPRHKITKRGQNVTFRCDPISEHNRLYWYRQTLGQGPEFLTYFQNEAQLEKSRLLSDRFSAERPKGSFSTLEIQRTEQGDSAMYLCASSLARGQNTEAFFGQGTRLTVV.

This clonotype was recorded at least ten times. This chain joins TRBV4-1 and TRBJ1-1; D is unclear. V gave up 0 bases and J gave up 4 bases, with 9 bases separating them. The CDR3 runs 14 residues. CDR1 and CDR2 from the germline V gene are MGHRA and YSYEKL. The CDR3 loop is CASSQDSAGTEAFF. CDR3 nucleotides: TGCGCCAGCAGCCAAGATTCGGCGGGCACTGAAGCTTTCTTT.

The chain has TRBV7-6 and TRBJ2-3; D is ambiguous. Trimming left V 3 bases short and J 10 bases short, with 8 bases between. Germline values: CDR1 SGHVS, CDR2 FNYEAQ. The CDR3 length is 11 residues. CDR3 sequence: CASSLGEAQYF. The CDR3 nucleotides are TGTGCCAGCAGCTTGGGCGAGGCGCAGTATTTT. Using reference TRBV7-6 and TRBJ2-3 for the parts outside the CDR3, the full variable domain is GAGVSQSPRYKVTKRGQDVALRCDPISGHVSLYWYRQALGQGPEFLTYFNYEAQQDKSGLPNDRFSAERPEGSISTLTIQRTEQRDSAMYRCASSLGEAQYFGPGTRLTVL.

The chain is built from TRBV10-3 and TRBJ2-7; 10 bases match TRBD1. Germline lookup yields CDR1 ENHRY and CDR2 SYGVKD. The CDR3 consists of 15 residues. V trimming: 6 bases; J trimming: 0 bases; junction bases outside the gene matches: 5. The CDR3 DNA follows: TGTGCCATCAGGATCGGGACAGGGGTCTCCTACGAGCAGTACTTC. Translated, it gives CAIRIGTGVSYEQYF.

V is TRBV11-1 and J is TRBJ2-3; 10 bases agree with TRBD1. This CDR3 contains 16 residues. J was trimmed by 3 bases and V by 3 bases; bases with no gene match: 6. Germline-derived CDR1 and CDR2 are SGHAT and FQDESV (reference sequence). Written as DNA, the CDR3 is TGTGCCAGCAGCTTGACAGGGGGCAGGAGGACAGATACGCAGTATTTT. Translating it yields CASSLTGGRRTDTQYF.

V usage is TRBV15 and J usage is TRBJ1-5; TRBD1 matches 7 bases. Germline values: CDR1 LNHNV, CDR2 YYDKDF (reference sequence). With 9 bases clipped from V and 0 bases from J, the junction kept 5 bases outside the gene matches. The CDR3 covers 14 residues. CDR3 sequence: CATQTGNSNQPQHF. Here the CDR3 DNA reads TGTGCCACTCAGACAGGGAATAGCAATCAGCCCCAGCATTTT. The full variable domain, completed using reference TRBV15 and TRBJ1-5, is DAMVIQNPRYQVTQFGKPVTLSCSQTLNHNVMYWYQQKSSQAPKLLFHYYDKDFNNEADTPDNFQSRRPNTSFCFLDIRSPGLGDTAMYLCATQTGNSNQPQHFGDGTRLSIL.

This rearrangement joins TRBV24-1 to TRBJ2-2; 7 bases agree with TRBD2. Germline loops: CDR1 KGHDR, CDR2 SFDVKD. CDR3 size: 15 residues. With V trimmed by 5 bases and J by 4 bases, 6 bases remained unmatched. DNA of the CDR3: TGTGCCACCAGTGCCACGACTAGCCTCACCGGGGAGCTGTTTTTT. Protein: CATSATTSLTGELFF.

The chain couples TRBV11-3 to TRBJ2-3, with TRBD2 as a possible D gene (6 bases). CDR1 and CDR2 from the germline V gene are SGHNT and YENEEA. Between the trimmed V and J ends, which lost 3 bases and 3 bases, there was a span of 10 bases. The CDR3 extends over 14 amino acids. The CDR3 DNA reads TGTGCCAGCAGCTTGGCTGGACTAACAGATACGCAGTATTTT. Protein product: CASSLAGLTDTQYF.

The rearrangement links TRBV7-9 to TRBJ2-5, with 7 bases lining up with TRBD1. Germline CDR1 SEHNR, CDR2 FQNEAQ (reference sequence). J gave up 5 bases and V 6 bases, and 6 bases lay outside the gene matches. The CDR3 totals 13 residues. CDR3 region: CASRSRGTETQYF. As DNA, the CDR3 is TGTGCCAGCAGGAGCAGGGGGACGGAGACCCAGTACTTC.

The CDR3 is CASSLRQGDSPLHF. The CDR3 nucleotides read TGTGCCAGCAGCTTAAGGCAGGGCGATTCACCCCTCCACTTT. V gene TRBV7-9 combines with J gene TRBJ1-6; possible D gene TRBD1, 5 bases. The V end lost 2 bases, the J end lost 8 bases, and 10 bases lay between the germline ends. Germline V CDR1 and CDR2: SEHNR, FQNEAQ (reference sequence). CDR3 length: 14 amino acids. The complete variable domain, with remaining parts taken from reference TRBV7-9 and TRBJ1-6, reads DTGVSQNPRHKITKRGQNVTFRCDPISEHNRLYWYRQTLGQGPEFLTYFQNEAQLEKSRLLSDRFSAERPKGSFSTLEIQRTEQGDSAMYLCASSLRQGDSPLHFGNGTRLTVT.

The genes are TRBV29-1 and TRBJ2-7, with 7 bases that match TRBD1. V lost 4 bases to trimming and J lost 3 bases; unmatched junction nucleotides: 6. CDR3 length equals 13 residues. Germline V CDR1 and CDR2: SQVTM, ANQGSEA. The CDR3 DNA reads as TGCAGCGTTGCTCGGACAGGCGGCTACGAGCAGTACTTC. It translates to CSVARTGGYEQYF.

The chain is built from TRBV25-1 and TRBJ1-2; a possible D gene is TRBD1 (5 bases). Germline V gives CDR1 MGHDK, CDR2 SYGVNS. This CDR3 spans 13 amino acids. The V and J ends lost 6 bases and 4 bases respectively, with 12 bases between them. The CDR3 nucleotides are TGTGCCAGCAGCGGGGGACGGAGCTATGGCTACACCTTC. It yields the protein CASSGGRSYGYTF.

The rearrangement joins TRBV7-9 to TRBJ2-5, with a possible D match to TRBD1 (5 bases). The CDR3 is 13 residues long. CDR1 and CDR2 (germline): SEHNR, FQNEAQ (reference sequence). V lost 3 bases and J 4 bases, leaving 9 bases between the germline ends. As DNA, the CDR3 is TGTGCCAGCAGCTTGCTAGGGGTAGAGACCCAGTACTTC. This encodes CASSLLGVETQYF.

The chain is built from TRBV19 and TRBJ2-3; D assignment may be TRBD1 or TRBD2 (5 bases each). CDR3 length: 15 residues. Germline CDR1 and CDR2: LNHDA and SQIVND (reference sequence). V lost 3 bases to trimming and J lost 5 bases, with 15 bases between them. The CDR3 bases are TGTGCCAGTAGTATGTGGGGACCGTTGAGAGATACGCAGTATTTT. This translates into CASSMWGPLRDTQYF.

This clonotype was observed a single time. This chain links TRBV2 with TRBJ1-1; the D is unclear. Trimming took 3 bases from V and 0 from J, leaving 8 bases between them. The germline CDR1 and CDR2 sequences are SNHLY and FYNNEI. The CDR3 is made up of 14 amino acids. The CDR3 DNA follows: TGTGCCAGCAGTGATGGGGTGATGAACACTGAAGCTTTCTTT. Protein: CASSDGVMNTEAFF.

The chain combines TRBV11-2 with TRBJ2-3; maybe TRBD2 (7 bases). Germline V lookup: CDR1 SGHAT, CDR2 FQNNGV. Between the trimmed V and J ends, which lost 2 bases and 0 bases, there was a span of 12 bases. The CDR3 spans 16 residues. The CDR3 bases are TGTGCCAGCAGCTTAAGGGGGAGGGGGAGCACAGATACGCAGTATTTT. Its protein product is CASSLRGRGSTDTQYF.